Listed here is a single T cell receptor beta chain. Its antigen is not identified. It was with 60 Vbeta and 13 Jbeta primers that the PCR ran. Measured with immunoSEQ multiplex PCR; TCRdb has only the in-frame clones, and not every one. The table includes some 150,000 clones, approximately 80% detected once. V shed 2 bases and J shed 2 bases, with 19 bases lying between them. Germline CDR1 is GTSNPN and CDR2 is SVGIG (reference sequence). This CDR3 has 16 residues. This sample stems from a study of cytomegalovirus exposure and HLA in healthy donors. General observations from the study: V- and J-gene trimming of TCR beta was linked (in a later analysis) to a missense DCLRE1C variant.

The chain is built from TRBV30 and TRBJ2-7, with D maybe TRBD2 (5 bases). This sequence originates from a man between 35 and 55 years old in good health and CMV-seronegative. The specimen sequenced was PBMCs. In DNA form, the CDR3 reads TGTGCCTGGAGTCTACGGGGAATGGTTAGGGCCTACGAGCAGTACTTC. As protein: CAWSLRGMVRAYEQYF.